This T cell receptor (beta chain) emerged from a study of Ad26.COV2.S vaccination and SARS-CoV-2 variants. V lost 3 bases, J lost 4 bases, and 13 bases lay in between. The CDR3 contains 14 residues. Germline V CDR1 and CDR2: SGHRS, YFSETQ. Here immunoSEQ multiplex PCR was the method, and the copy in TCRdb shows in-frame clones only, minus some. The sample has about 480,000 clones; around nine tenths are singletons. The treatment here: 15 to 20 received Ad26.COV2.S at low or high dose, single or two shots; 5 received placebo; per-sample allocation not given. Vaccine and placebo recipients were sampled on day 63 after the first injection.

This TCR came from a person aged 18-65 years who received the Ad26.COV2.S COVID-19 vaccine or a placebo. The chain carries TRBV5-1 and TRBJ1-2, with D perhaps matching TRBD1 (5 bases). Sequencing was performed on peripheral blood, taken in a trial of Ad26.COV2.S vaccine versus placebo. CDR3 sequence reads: CASSSETVGYGYTF. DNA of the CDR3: TGCGCCAGCAGCTCCGAGACAGTTGGCTATGGCTACACCTTC.